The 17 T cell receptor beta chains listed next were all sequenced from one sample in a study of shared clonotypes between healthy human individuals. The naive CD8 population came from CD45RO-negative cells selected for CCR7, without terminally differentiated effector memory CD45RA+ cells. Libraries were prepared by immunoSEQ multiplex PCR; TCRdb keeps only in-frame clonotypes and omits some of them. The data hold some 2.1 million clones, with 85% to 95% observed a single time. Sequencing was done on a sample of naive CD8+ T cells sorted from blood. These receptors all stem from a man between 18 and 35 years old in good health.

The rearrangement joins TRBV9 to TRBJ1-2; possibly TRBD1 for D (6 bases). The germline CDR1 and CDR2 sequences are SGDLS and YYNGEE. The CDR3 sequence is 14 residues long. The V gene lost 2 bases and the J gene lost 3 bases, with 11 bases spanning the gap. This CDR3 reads CASSVTDSDYGYTF. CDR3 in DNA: TGTGCCAGCAGCGTCACGGACAGTGACTATGGCTACACCTTC. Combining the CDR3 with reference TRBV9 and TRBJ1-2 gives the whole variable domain DSGVTQTPKHLITATGQRVTLRCSPRSGDLSVYWYQQSLDQGLQFLIQYYNGEERAKGNILERFSAQQFPDLHSELNLSSLELGDSALYFCASSVTDSDYGYTFGSGTRLTVV.

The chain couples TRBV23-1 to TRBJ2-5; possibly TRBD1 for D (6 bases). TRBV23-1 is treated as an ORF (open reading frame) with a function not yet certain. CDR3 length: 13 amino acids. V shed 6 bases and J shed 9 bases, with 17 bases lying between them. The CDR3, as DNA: TGCGCCAGCAGGGACAGCGTCCACAGGGCCCAGTACTTC. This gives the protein CASRDSVHRAQYF.

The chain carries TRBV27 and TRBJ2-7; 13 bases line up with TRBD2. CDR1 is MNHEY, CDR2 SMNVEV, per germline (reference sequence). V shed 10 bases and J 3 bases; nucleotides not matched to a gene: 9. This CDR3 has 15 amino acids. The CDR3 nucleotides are TGTGCCACCTATTCGGGGACTAGCGGGATCTACGAGCAGTACTTC. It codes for CATYSGTSGIYEQYF.

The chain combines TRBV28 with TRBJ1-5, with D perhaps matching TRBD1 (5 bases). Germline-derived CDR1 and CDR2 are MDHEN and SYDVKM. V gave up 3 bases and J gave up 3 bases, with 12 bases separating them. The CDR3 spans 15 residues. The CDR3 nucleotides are TGTGCCAGCAGTTTTGGGGGGGATATCAATCAGCCCCAGCATTTT. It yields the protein CASSFGGDINQPQHF.

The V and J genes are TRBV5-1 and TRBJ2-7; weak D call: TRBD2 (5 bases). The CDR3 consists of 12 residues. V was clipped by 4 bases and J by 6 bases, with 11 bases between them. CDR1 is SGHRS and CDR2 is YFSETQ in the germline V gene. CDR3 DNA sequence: TGCGCCAGCAGCCTGGACTCTTCCGAGCAGTACTTC. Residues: CASSLDSSEQYF.

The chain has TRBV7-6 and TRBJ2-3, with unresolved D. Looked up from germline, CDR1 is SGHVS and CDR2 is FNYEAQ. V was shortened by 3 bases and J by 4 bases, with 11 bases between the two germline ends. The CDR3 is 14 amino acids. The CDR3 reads CASSLVQNPDTQYF. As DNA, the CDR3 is TGTGCCAGCAGCTTGGTACAGAATCCAGATACGCAGTATTTT.

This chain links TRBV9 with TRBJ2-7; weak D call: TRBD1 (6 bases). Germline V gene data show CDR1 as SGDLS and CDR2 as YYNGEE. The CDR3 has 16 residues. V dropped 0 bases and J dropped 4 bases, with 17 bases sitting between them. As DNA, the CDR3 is TGTGCCAGCAGCGTAGCCCCGACAGGCCAGGTTTACGAGCAGTACTTC. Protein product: CASSVAPTGQVYEQYF.

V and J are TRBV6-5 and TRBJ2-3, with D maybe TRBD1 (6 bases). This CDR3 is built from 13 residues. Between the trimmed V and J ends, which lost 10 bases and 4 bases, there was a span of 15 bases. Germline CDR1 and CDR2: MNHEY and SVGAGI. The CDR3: CATGQAGADTQYF. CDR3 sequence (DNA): TGTGCCACCGGGCAAGCAGGGGCAGATACGCAGTATTTT.

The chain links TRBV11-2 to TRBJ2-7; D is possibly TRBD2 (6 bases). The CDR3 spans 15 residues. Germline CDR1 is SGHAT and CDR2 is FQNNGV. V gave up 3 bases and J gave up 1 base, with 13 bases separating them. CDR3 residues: CASSFEGGSSYEQYF. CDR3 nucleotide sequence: TGTGCCAGCAGCTTCGAGGGAGGTTCATCCTACGAGCAGTACTTC.

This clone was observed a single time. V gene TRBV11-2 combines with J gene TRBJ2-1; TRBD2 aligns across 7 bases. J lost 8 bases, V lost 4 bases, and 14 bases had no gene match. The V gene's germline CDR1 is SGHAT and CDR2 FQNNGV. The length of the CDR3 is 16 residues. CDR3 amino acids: CASSSGYDGRIDEQFF. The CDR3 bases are TGTGCCAGCAGCTCAGGATATGACGGGAGGATAGATGAGCAGTTCTTC.

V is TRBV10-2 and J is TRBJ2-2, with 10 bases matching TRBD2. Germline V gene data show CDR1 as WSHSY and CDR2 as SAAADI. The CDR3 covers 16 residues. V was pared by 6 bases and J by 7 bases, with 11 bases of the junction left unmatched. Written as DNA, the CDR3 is TGCGCCAGCAGCTCCACTAGCGGGGAAAGGGACGGGGAGCTGTTTTTT. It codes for CASSSTSGERDGELFF.

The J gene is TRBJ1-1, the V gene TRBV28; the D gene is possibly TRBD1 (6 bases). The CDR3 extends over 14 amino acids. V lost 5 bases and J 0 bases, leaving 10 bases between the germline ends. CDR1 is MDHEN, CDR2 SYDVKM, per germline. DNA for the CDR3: TGTGCCAGCAGTAACGGGGGCTTGAACACTGAAGCTTTCTTT. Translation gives CASSNGGLNTEAFF.

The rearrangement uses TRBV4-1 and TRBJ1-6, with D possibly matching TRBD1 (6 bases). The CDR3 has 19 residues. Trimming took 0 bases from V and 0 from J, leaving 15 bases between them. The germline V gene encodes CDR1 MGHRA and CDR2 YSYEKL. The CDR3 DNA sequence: TGCGCCAGCAGCCAAGATCCCTCAACAGGGTACTCCTATAATTCACCCCTCCACTTT. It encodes CASSQDPSTGYSYNSPLHF.

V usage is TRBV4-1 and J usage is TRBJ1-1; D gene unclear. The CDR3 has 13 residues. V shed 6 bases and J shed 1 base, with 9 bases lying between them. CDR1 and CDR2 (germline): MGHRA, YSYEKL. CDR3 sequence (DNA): TGCGCCAGCAGTTGGGAGGGGAACACTGAAGCTTTCTTT. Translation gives CASSWEGNTEAFF.

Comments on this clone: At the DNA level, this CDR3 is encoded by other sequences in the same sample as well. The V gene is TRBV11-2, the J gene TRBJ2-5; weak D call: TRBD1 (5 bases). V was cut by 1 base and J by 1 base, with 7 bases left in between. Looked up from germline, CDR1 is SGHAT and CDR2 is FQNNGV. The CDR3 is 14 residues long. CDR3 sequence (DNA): TGTGCCAGCAGCTTAGTCAGGGCCCAAGAGACCCAGTACTTC. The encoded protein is CASSLVRAQETQYF.

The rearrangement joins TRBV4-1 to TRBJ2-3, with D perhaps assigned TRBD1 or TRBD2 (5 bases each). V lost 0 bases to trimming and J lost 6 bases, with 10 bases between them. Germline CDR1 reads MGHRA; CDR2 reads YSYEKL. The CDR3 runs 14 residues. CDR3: CASSQESGPDTQYF. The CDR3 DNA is TGCGCCAGCAGCCAAGAGTCGGGACCGGATACGCAGTATTTT.

For the CDR3, the DNA is TGTGCCAGCAGCCGTCTAGTAAATCAGCCCCAGCATTTT. The encoded protein is CASSRLVNQPQHF. J is TRBJ1-5 and V is TRBV2; no definite D call. V was clipped by 6 bases and J by 4 bases, with 10 bases between them. Germline V CDR1 and CDR2: SNHLY, FYNNEI. CDR3 length: 13 residues.